Described below is a single T cell receptor beta chain sequence and its context. The data derive from a study of blood T cell repertoires in COVID-19. Trimming stripped 1 base from V and 5 bases from J, with 6 bases between. This CDR3 is built from 13 residues. Germline V gives CDR1 SGHVS, CDR2 FNYEAQ. In the original processing: It was from reference gene primer amplification that nucleated cell counts were estimated. The protocol was immunoSEQ multiplex PCR, while the TCRdb copy is restricted to in-frame clones and leaves out a portion. The DNA gave D and trimming, while V, J and clone size come from that table. The data contain 150,000 or so clones, about 86% of them singletons.

The source material was peripheral blood. This TCR was recovered from a man aged 45-60 years with active or convalescent COVID-19. V is TRBV7-6 and J is TRBJ1-5; D unclear. CDR3 DNA sequence: TGTGCCAGCAGCTTAGACAGTTATCAGCCCCAGCATTTT. Translated, it gives CASSLDSYQPQHF.